This T cell receptor (beta chain) is from a study of blood T cell repertoires in COVID-19 (dated by TCRdb to about 2020). Broadly, across the study: Samples covering the acute and convalescent phases of COVID-19 were provided by collaborators in the United States, Italy and Spain. The prospective study material was composed of cDNA or gDNA derived from T cells, B-cell-depleted T cells, or PBMCs. Deeply sampled blood TCRbeta repertoires from subjects exposed to, actively infected with, or recovered from COVID-19 were included in the dataset. The repertoires were made available in a free public database intended to serve as a resource for research on the immune response to SARS-CoV-2. The samples were drawn from the first 160 participants of the ongoing ImmuneRACE study and from 1,254 subjects provided by 6 global collaborators. A de-identified subject ID, COVID-19 status, age in years and sex were almost always included in the sample metadata. Where available, HLA class I and class II types were obtained from metadata supplied by the sample provider rather than from assay-based typing.

TCRbeta CDR3 regions were amplified from genomic DNA using the immunoSEQ Assay, a bias-controlled multiplex PCR. As for the original processing: Nucleated cell counts per sample were estimated from amplification of reference gene primers within the assay. To quantify the absolute abundance of each unique TCRbeta CDR3 rearrangement, sequence reads were collapsed and filtered. Productive Simpson clonality was computed per sample as the square root of Simpson's diversity index over productive rearrangements. In TCRdb, the immuneACCESS table is reduced to in-frame sequences with V and J assigned. These tables do not hold every clone; where another copy was compared, an unresolved V gene accounts for under half, and the others remain unexplained. V, J and clone size reflect that table, while D and trimming were determined from the DNA. This sample is represented by tens of thousands of clones; 65% to 80% of them were singletons. 11% of the sample goes to the ten largest clones.

Each collaborating institution followed its own protocols to collect whole blood in K2EDTA tubes. For TCRbeta analysis, collaborators shipped samples in one of three forms: frozen whole blood, isolated PBMCs, or DNA extracted from either of those sample types. Concerning this clone: Its target antigen remains unknown. No base-level quality is on record; no much larger clone is a single base apart.

The research as a whole found: Clinical and demographic metadata were provided uncurated, with the amount varying by source and participant.

CDR3 length: 16 amino acids, cysteine to phenylalanine. Solely the CDR3 DNA is kept, with 48 bases framed from the first base. At the junction V is shortened by 4 bases and J by 7 bases, with 17 bases in between. Reading the germline V gene gives CDR1 MGHRA and CDR2 YSYEKL. This receptor was obtained from a man between 70 and 80 years old with acute or convalescent COVID-19. The chain is made from TRBV4-1 and TRBJ1-6, with no confident D gene call. The sequencing sample was made of peripheral blood. Read as DNA, the sequence is TGCGCCAGCAGCCCGGGAACCCAGGATCAAAATTCACCCCTCCACTTT. Its protein is CASSPGTQDQNSPLHF.